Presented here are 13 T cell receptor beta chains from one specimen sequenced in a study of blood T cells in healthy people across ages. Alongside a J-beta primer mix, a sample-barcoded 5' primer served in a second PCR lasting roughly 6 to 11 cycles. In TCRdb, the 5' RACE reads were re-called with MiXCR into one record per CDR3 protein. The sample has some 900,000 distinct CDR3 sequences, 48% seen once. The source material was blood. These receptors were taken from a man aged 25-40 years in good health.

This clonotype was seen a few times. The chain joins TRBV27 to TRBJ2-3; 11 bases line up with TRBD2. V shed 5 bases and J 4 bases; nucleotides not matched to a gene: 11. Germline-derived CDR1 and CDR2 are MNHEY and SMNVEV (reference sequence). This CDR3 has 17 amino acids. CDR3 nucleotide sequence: TGTGCCAGCAGTCCCCTAGCGGGGGGCCGTCCGGCAGATACGCAGTATTTT. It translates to CASSPLAGGRPADTQYF.

The CDR3 sequence is CATTRSGVPGELFF. DNA of the CDR3: TGTGCCACTACCAGGTCGGGGGTCCCCGGGGAGCTGTTTTTT. V and J are TRBV7-2 and TRBJ2-2; the D gene is possibly TRBD2 (6 bases). V lost 10 bases and J 6 bases, leaving 18 bases between the germline ends. The germline V gene has CDR1 SGHTA and CDR2 FQGNSA. The CDR3 length is 14 residues.

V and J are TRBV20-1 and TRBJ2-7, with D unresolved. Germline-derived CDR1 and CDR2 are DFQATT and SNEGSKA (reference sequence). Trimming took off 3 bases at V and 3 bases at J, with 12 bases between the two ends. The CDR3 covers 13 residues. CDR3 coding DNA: TGCAGTGCTAGGCCCTGGACCCTCTACGAGCAGTACTTC. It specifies CSARPWTLYEQYF.

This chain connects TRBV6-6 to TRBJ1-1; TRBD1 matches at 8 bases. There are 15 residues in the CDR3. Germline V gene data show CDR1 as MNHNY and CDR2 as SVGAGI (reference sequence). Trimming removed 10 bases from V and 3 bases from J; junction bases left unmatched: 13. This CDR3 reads CATHGQGGGYTEAFF. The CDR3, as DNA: TGTGCCACCCACGGACAGGGAGGAGGGTACACTGAAGCTTTCTTT.

The CDR3 loop reads CASSQVRDSPLHF. CDR3 DNA sequence: TGTGCCAGCAGCCAAGTTCGGGATTCACCCCTCCACTTT. The chain is built from TRBV4-2 and TRBJ1-6, with D uncertain. CDR1 LGHNA and CDR2 YNFKEQ come from the germline V gene. The length of the CDR3 is 13 residues. V gave up 1 base and J gave up 8 bases, with 6 bases separating them.

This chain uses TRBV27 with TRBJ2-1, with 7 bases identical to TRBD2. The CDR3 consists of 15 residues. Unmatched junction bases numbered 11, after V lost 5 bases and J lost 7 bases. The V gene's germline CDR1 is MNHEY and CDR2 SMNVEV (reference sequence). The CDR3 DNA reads TGTGCCAGCAGTAAAGCGGGACCAGGGAGGAATGAGCAGTTCTTC. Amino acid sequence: CASSKAGPGRNEQFF.

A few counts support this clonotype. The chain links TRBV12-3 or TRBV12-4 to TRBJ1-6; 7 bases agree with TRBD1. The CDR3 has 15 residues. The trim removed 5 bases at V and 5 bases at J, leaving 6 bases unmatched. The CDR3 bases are TGTGCCAGCAGTCCCCGGGACAGAGATAATTCACCCCTCCACTTT. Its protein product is CASSPRDRDNSPLHF.

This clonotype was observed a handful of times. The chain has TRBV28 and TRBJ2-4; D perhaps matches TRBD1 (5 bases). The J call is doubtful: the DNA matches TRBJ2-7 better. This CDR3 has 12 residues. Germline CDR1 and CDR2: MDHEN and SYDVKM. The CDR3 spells CASSLPGLEQYF. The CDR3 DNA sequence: TGTGCCAGCAGTTTGCCAGGGCTCGAGCAGTACTTC.

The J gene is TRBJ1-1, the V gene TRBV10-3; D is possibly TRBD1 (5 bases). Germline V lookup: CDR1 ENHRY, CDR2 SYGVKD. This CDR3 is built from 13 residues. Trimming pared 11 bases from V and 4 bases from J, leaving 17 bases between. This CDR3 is CASSYGGSTEAFF. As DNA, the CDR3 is TGTGCCTCCAGTTACGGGGGGAGCACTGAAGCTTTCTTT.

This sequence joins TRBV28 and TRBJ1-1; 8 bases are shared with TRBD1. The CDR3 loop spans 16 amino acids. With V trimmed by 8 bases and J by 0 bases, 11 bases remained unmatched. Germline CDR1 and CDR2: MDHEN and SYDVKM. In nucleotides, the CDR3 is TGTGCCAGCGGTACCCCGGGGGACAGGATGAACACTGAAGCTTTCTTT. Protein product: CASGTPGDRMNTEAFF.

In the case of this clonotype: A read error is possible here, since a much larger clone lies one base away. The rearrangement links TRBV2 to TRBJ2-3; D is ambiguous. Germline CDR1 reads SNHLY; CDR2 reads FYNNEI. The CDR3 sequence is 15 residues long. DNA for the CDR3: TGTGCCGGCAGTTCAAGTGGGGTTGGCACAGATACGCAGTATTTT. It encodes CAGSSSGVGTDTQYF.

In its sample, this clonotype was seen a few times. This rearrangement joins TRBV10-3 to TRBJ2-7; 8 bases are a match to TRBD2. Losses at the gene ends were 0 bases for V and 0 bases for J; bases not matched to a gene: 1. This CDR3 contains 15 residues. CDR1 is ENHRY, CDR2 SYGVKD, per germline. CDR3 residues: CAISESTSGSYEQYF. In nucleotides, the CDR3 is TGTGCCATCAGTGAGTCTACTAGCGGCTCCTACGAGCAGTACTTC.

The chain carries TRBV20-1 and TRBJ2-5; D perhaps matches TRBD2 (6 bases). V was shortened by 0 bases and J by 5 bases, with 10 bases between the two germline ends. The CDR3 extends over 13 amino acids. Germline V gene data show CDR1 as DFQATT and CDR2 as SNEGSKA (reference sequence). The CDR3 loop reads CSAREASEETQYF. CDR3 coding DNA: TGCAGTGCTAGAGAGGCTAGCGAGGAGACCCAGTACTTC.